A selection of T cell receptor beta chains follows, all from one sample in a study of radiotherapy plus CTLA-4 blockade in lung cancer. Profiled with immunoSEQ multiplex PCR; TCRdb holds only in-frame clones, not every one. This sample carries 100,000 to 150,000 clones, approximately 90% of them seen once, and the ten largest clones take roughly 7%. The material was peripheral blood, obtained from a patient treated with radiotherapy plus ipilimumab. The source is a human donor with non-small cell lung cancer that progressed on radiotherapy plus ipilimumab. Each CDR3 is given with its conserved first and last residue. The D gene is left open where the match is weak. A row's size may be missing; if present it is once, few, many or a size class.

>TRBJ2-1|NA|TRBV27|NA
TGTGCCAGCCGGAGTAGGGGAGAGACCTACAATGAGCAGTTCTTC
CASRSRGETYNEQFF
>TRBJ1-4|NA|TRBV30|NA
TGTGCCTGGAGTGTGTCGTGGAGTAATGAAAAACTGTTTTTT
CAWSVSWSNEKLFF
>TRBJ2-7|NA|TRBV30|NA
TGTGCCGGGGAGGGGGGGGACAGCTCCTACGAGCAGTACTTC
CAGEGGDSSYEQYF
>TRBJ2-1|TRBD2|TRBV7-9|NA
TGTGCCAGCAGCTTAAGAACAGTCGGACTAGCGGACCCATACAATGAGCAGTTCTTC
CASSLRTVGLADPYNEQFF
>TRBJ1-4|TRBD1|TRBV6-6|NA
TGTGCCAGCAATAGGGGACAGGGGGCAACTAATGAAAAACTGTTTTTT
CASNRGQGATNEKLFF
>TRBJ2-2|NA|TRBV6-1|NA
TGTGCCAGCAGGTCTCAGGGTTTGTCCGGGGAGCTGTTTTTT
CASRSQGLSGELFF
>TRBJ1-1|NA|TRBV10-3|NA
TGTGCCATCAGTGAGGGGGGGGGCACTGAAGCTTTCTTT
CAISEGGGTEAFF
>TRBJ2-1|NA|TRBV9|once
TGTGCCAGCAGCGTAGAGGCTATGGTCTACAATGAGCAGTTCTTC
CASSVEAMVYNEQFF
>TRBJ1-2|TRBD1|TRBV5-6|NA
TGTGCCAGCAGCTTGTGGGACAGGGATCACTATGGCTACACCTTC
CASSLWDRDHYGYTF
>TRBJ2-2|TRBD1|TRBV19|few
TGTGCCAGTACCGAGACAGGGGGCAACACCGGGGAGCTGTTTTTT
CASTETGGNTGELFF
>TRBJ1-1|NA|TRBV11-2|once
TGTGCCAGCAGCTTTGAGGGTAACACTGAAGCTTTCTTT
CASSFEGNTEAFF
>TRBJ2-5|NA|TRBV5-1|NA
TGCGCCAGCAGCTCGGCCGGGACACTCGGGGAGACCCAGTACTTC
CASSSAGTLGETQYF
>TRBJ2-6|NA|TRBV30|NA
TGTGCCTGGAGTAAGGGATCCTCTGGGGCCAACGTCCTGACTTTC
CAWSKGSSGANVLTF
>TRBJ2-7|TRBD2|TRBV4-2|NA
TGTGCCAGCAGCCAAGATCGGCTAGCGGGGTCCTACGAGCAGTACTTC
CASSQDRLAGSYEQYF
>TRBJ2-1|TRBD2|TRBV6-1|NA
TGTGCCAGCAGTCCGGGACTAGCGAGCAATGAGCAGTTCTTC
CASSPGLASNEQFF
>TRBJ1-2|TRBD1|TRBV7-8|once
TGTGCCAGCAGCTTCCGACAGGGCCAATATGGCTACACCTTC
CASSFRQGQYGYTF
>TRBJ1-2|TRBD1|TRBV6-5|NA
TGTGCCAGCAGTGACAGGGCGACTAACTATGGCTACACCTTC
CASSDRATNYGYTF
>TRBJ2-7|NA|TRBV18|NA
TGTGCCAGCTCTCCCTCAGTCCACTCCTACGAGCAGTACTTC
CASSPSVHSYEQYF
>TRBJ2-1|TRBD1|TRBV5-4|NA
TGTGCCAGCAGCTTGAGGGACAGGGGGTACAATGAGCAGTTCTTC
CASSLRDRGYNEQFF
>TRBJ2-1|NA|TRBV6-1|NA
TGTGCCAGCAGTGAAGGAAGGGGCCGTTTCAATGAGCAGTTCTTC
CASSEGRGRFNEQFF
>TRBJ1-2|NA|TRBV5-4|NA
TGTGCCAGCAGGTCAGCAGGGTTAAACTATGGCTACACCTTC
CASRSAGLNYGYTF
>TRBJ2-2|NA|TRBV7-9|NA
TGTGCCAGCAGCCCAAGGCAGTCGACCGGGGAGCTGTTTTTT
CASSPRQSTGELFF
>TRBJ2-7|TRBD2|TRBV19|NA
TGTGCCAGTAGTATCGGGGGGGGGACCCACTACGAGCAGTACTTC
CASSIGGGTHYEQYF
>TRBJ2-1|TRBD1|TRBV4-2|once
TGTGCCAGCAGCCAAGGTACAATACAGGGGGGTGAGCAGTTCTTC
CASSQGTIQGGEQFF
>TRBJ2-5|NA|TRBV29-1|NA
TGCAGCGTTTTCGTGGGGAGGAGGCACCAAGAGACCCAGTACTTC
CSVFVGRRHQETQYF
>TRBJ2-2|NA|TRBV7-8|NA
TGTGCCACCCTCCGGGGCCGACTGTTTTTT
CATLRGRLFF
>TRBJ1-3|TRBD1|TRBV27|NA
TGTGCCAGCAGTTTATTGAGCCCCGGGACAGGACTACTCTCTGGAAACACCATATATTTT
CASSLLSPGTGLLSGNTIYF
>TRBJ2-1|NA|TRBV15|NA
TGTGCCACCAGCAGGGCGTTTGGGGGGAGTCGGAACAATGAGCAGTTCTTC
CATSRAFGGSRNNEQFF
>TRBJ2-7|NA|TRBV21-1|NA
TGTGCCAGCAGCAAAGCACGGGACAGGGGGTCCCACGAGCAGTACTTC
CASSKARDRGSHEQYF
>TRBJ1-2|TRBD1|TRBV6-1|once
TGTGCCAGCAGAGAGGGGGCCAGCTATGGCTACACCTTC
CASREGASYGYTF
>TRBJ2-1|NA|TRBV27|NA
TGTGCCAGCAGTCGACAGGTTCACGGGGGTGAGCAGTTCTTC
CASSRQVHGGEQFF
>TRBJ1-4|NA|TRBV7-4|NA
TGTGCCAGCAAACGGGACGGATTGACTCCAATGAAAAAACTGTTTTTT
CASKRDGLTPMKKLFF
>TRBJ1-4|TRBD1|TRBV4-1|NA
TGCGCCAGCAGCCAGAGTGGCCAGGGGGGAGGCGGGTTTGAAAAACTGTTTTTT
CASSQSGQGGGGFEKLFF
>TRBJ2-4|NA|TRBV29-1|once
TGCAGCGTTGCGAGGCCCCCCAAAAACATTCAGTACTTC
CSVARPPKNIQYF
>TRBJ2-7|NA|TRBV28|NA
TGTGCCACCCGAGGGACCTACGAGCAGTACTTC
CATRGTYEQYF
>TRBJ2-1|NA|TRBV5-6|NA
TGTGCCAGCAGCTCCTGGGATGAGCAGTTCTTC
CASSSWDEQFF
>TRBJ2-3|TRBD2|TRBV11-2|NA
TGTGCCAGCAGCATACCGGGAGGAGATACGCAGTATTTT
CASSIPGGDTQYF
>TRBJ2-7|NA|TRBV11-1|NA
TGTGCCAGCAGCTTCAGCGGCGAGCAGTACTTC
CASSFSGEQYF
>TRBJ1-1|NA|TRBV7-8|NA
TGTGCCAGCAGCCCACGGGGGTCCGGGAAGGGTGAGGACACTGAAGCTTTCTTT
CASSPRGSGKGEDTEAFF
>TRBJ2-2|NA|TRBV5-8|NA
TGTGCCAGCAGCCTTCGGGCCCCAGGCAGGAGCACCGGGGAGCTGTTTTTT
CASSLRAPGRSTGELFF
>TRBJ1-4|NA|TRBV7-8|NA
TGTGCCAGCAGCTTAGCACGCACGGTCGGGGAAAAACTGTTTTTT
CASSLARTVGEKLFF
>TRBJ1-1|NA|TRBV6-1|NA
TGTGCCAGCAGCCAGGGTGAAACTGAAGCTTTCTTT
CASSQGETEAFF
>TRBJ2-3|TRBD2|TRBV6-6|once
TGTGCCAGCAGTTACGGCGGGAGTACTGGTGGTACGCAGTATTTT
CASSYGGSTGGTQYF
>TRBJ1-2|NA|TRBV18|NA
TGTGCCAGCTCCCTGGGGGCTAACTATGGCTACACCTTC
CASSLGANYGYTF
>TRBJ2-5|NA|TRBV4-2|NA
TGTGCCAGCAGCCAAGGCCTTGAGTCCCAAGAGACCCAGTACTTC
CASSQGLESQETQYF
>TRBJ2-2|TRBD2|TRBV10-3|NA
TGTGCCACGAGCCCTAGCGGAGACACCGGGGAGCTGTTTTTT
CATSPSGDTGELFF
>TRBJ1-1|NA|TRBV6-1|NA
TGTGCCAGCAGTGAAGCGCGGCCAGGGGAGGGTGAAGCTTTCTTT
CASSEARPGEGEAFF
>TRBJ1-1|NA|TRBV15|NA
TGTGCCACCAGCAAAGAGGGATTCACAGGGATAAGGGACACTGAAGCTTTCTTT
CATSKEGFTGIRDTEAFF
>TRBJ2-2|NA|TRBV11-2|NA
TGTGCCAGCAGCTCCCAAGTGGGGGGTATCGGGGAGCTGTTTTTT
CASSSQVGGIGELFF
>TRBJ2-2|NA|TRBV7-9|NA
TGTGCCAGCAGCTTAGCCAAAGGGGCCGGGGAGCTGTTTTTT
CASSLAKGAGELFF
>TRBJ1-5|NA|TRBV2|once
TGTGCCAGCAGTGAAAGCGGGGCGGGACAGCCCCAGCATTTT
CASSESGAGQPQHF